This TCR beta chain originates from a study of shared clonotypes between healthy human individuals. Whole-study findings and limits: Having only a few donors restricted how much genetic and exposure-history diversity was captured.

TCRdb keeps only in-frame clones here, not all; method: immunoSEQ multiplex PCR. The data contain some 350,000 clones, around 72% of them singletons. Details on this clone: Its matching antigen is unknown.

The CDR3 is 16 amino acids. V shed 3 bases and J shed 4 bases, with 18 bases lying between them. Germline CDR1 and CDR2: SGHNT and YYREEE (reference sequence). This chain connects TRBV5-4 to TRBJ2-3, with D perhaps TRBD2 (5 bases). This TCR derives from a man aged 30-40 years in good health. The specimen sequenced was memory CD4+ T cells sorted from blood. The subset denotes: CD45RA-negative fraction. CDR3 residues: CASSWLTGSTADTQYF. CDR3 in DNA: TGTGCCAGCAGCTGGTTGACGGGATCGACGGCAGATACGCAGTATTTT.